This T cell receptor beta chain is drawn from a study of T-cell reconstitution after alpha-beta-depleted transplantation in children. Preparing the TCRbeta library involved the use of unique molecular identifiers. Each CDR3 protein is one row after TCRdb ran MiXCR on the PCR reads. The table includes about 250,000 distinct CDR3 sequences, 20% to 30% detected once. As for this clonotype: Its antigen is unidentified.

Broader study findings: At one year after transplant, newly produced T cells mostly accounted for T-cell counts and diversity. There were reportedly several hundred expanded graft clones from which alpha-beta T cells came about two months after transplant. Surviving thymic progenitors and recipient T cells were the source of high TCRbeta diversity at day 60 in some patients.

This CDR3 has 15 amino acids. V lost 0 bases, J lost 2 bases, and 10 bases lay in between. In germline, CDR1 is KGHSH, CDR2 LQKENI. J is TRBJ2-5 and V is TRBV18; D ambiguous. The sample in question was PBMCs, mostly from graft donor cells, obtained 360 days after TCRalphabeta/CD19-depleted stem cell transplant. This TCR was recovered from a female patient under 10 years old who had a stem cell transplant for congenital amegakaryocytic thrombocytopenia, so the T cells may come from the graft donor. The CDR3 reads CASSPPLSKQETQYF. The DNA of the CDR3 is TGTGCCAGCTCACCACCTCTGTCGAAACAAGAGACCCAGTACTTC.